This T cell receptor beta chain was identified during a study of T cell responses to AZD1222 COVID-19 vaccine. Generated by immunoSEQ multiplex PCR, the TCRdb table keeps only in-frame clones and is missing some. The data hold 90,000 to 95,000 clones, with approximately 91% observed a single time. With 7 bases removed from V and 6 bases from J, the gap between germline ends came to 18 bases. CDR1 KGHSH and CDR2 LQKENI come from the germline V gene. This CDR3 has 15 amino acids. The chain has TRBV18 and TRBJ1-4; a possible D gene is TRBD1 (5 bases). Specimen: peripheral blood, collected on day 0 of AZD1222 vaccination. The clonotype originates from an adult in good health. The CDR3 here is CASYGWGEEDEKLFF. The CDR3 nucleotides are TGTGCCAGCTACGGCTGGGGGGAGGAAGATGAAAAACTGTTTTTT.